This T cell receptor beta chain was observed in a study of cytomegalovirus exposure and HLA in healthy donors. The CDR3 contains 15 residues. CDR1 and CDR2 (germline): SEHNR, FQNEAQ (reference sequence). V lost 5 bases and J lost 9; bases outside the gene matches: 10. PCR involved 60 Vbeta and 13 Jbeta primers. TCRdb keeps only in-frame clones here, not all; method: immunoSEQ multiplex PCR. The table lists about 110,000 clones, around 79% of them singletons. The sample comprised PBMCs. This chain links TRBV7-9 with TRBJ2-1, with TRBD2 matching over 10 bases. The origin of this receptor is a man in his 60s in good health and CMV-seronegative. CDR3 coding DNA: TGTGCCAGCAGCACGAGCGGGGGGGCCGAAAGTGAGCAGTTCTTC. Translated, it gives CASSTSGGAESEQFF.